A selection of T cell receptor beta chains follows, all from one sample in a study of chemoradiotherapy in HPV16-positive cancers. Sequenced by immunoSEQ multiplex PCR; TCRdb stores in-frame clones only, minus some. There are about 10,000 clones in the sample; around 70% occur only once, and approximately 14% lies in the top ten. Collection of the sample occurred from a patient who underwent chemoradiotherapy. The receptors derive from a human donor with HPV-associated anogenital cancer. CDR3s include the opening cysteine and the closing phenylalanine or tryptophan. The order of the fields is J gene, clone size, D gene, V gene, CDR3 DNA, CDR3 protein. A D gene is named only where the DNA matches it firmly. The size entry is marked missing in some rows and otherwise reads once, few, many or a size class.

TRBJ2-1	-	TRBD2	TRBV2	TGTGCCAGCAGCCCACTAGCGGGGGCCCACCTCTACAATGAGCAGTTCTTC	CASSPLAGAHLYNEQFF
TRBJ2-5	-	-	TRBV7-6	TGTGCCAGCAGCTTAAAAGTTGTCGAGACCCAGTACTTC	CASSLKVVETQYF
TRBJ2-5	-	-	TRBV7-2	TGTGCCAGCAGCTTAAATAGCAGGGAGACCCAGTACTTC	CASSLNSRETQYF
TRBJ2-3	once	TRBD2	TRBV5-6	TGTGCCAGCAGCTCCACTAGCGCTGGCAGCGGAGCAGATACGCAGTATTTT	CASSSTSAGSGADTQYF
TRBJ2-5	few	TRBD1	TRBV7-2	TGTGCCAGCAGCTACAACAGGGGGCCGGAGACCCAGTACTTC	CASSYNRGPETQYF
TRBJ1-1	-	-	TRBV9	TGTGCCAGCAGCGTAGGGCATTCAGGGAACACTGAAGCTTTCTTT	CASSVGHSGNTEAFF
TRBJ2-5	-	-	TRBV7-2	TGTGCCAGCAGCTTAGCGGTCACCTACCAAGAGACCCAGTACTTC	CASSLAVTYQETQYF
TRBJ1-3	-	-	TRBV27	TGTGCCAGCAGTTTACCCCAAAGACAGATCGTTGCGGACACCATATATTTT	CASSLPQRQIVADTIYF
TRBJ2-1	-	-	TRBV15	TGTGCCACCAGCAGGGGTCCCGCTTCCGACATGGGCAATGAGCAGTTCTTC	CATSRGPASDMGNEQFF
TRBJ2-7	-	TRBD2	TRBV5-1	TGCGCCAGCACTTCTACGGCCGGGACTAACTCCTACGAGCAGTACTTC	CASTSTAGTNSYEQYF
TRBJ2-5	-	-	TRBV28	TGTGCCAGCAGTAACCGACGGAGTCAAGAGACCCAGTACTTC	CASSNRRSQETQYF
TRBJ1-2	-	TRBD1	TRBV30	TGTGCCTGGAGTACCTACAGGGGTGGCTACACCTTC	CAWSTYRGGYTF
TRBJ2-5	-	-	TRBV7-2	TGTGCCAGCAGCCAACGGCGAGAAGAGACCCAGTACTTC	CASSQRREETQYF
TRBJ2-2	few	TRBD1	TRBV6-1	TGTGCCAGCAGTGTGCGGCAGGGGGTACCCTTTAGGAACACCGGGGAGCTGTTTTTT	CASSVRQGVPFRNTGELFF
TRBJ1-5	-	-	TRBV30	TGTGCCTGGAGTGTCCCCAGGGTGGGGCAGCCCCAGCATTTT	CAWSVPRVGQPQHF